Listed below are T cell receptor beta chains from one sample, sequenced in a study of T cell responses to AZD1222 COVID-19 vaccine. TCRdb keeps only in-frame clones here, not all; method: immunoSEQ multiplex PCR. The profile shows some 140,000 clones, over 85% of them singletons. Sequenced material: peripheral blood, taken on day 0 of AZD1222 vaccination. The source is an adult in good health. The CDR3 runs from the conserved cysteine through the conserved F or W. D genes are given only for firm matches. The size entry is marked missing in some rows and otherwise reads once, few, many or a size class.

V: TRBV29-1
size: -
J: TRBJ2-3
D: -
DNA: TGCAGCGTTGATCGTAAGCGCACAGATACGCAGTATTTT
CDR3: CSVDRKRTDTQYF

V: TRBV5-1
size: few
J: TRBJ2-7
D: -
DNA: TGCGCCAGCAGCCCCGCCTACGAGCAGTACTTC
CDR3: CASSPAYEQYF

V: TRBV6-2/TRBV6-3
size: -
J: TRBJ2-7
D: -
DNA: TGTGCCAGCAGTTTCCAGGGGTTTGGGGAGCAGTACTTC
CDR3: CASSFQGFGEQYF

V: TRBV7-2
size: -
J: TRBJ2-3
D: TRBD2
DNA: TGTGCCAGCAGCTTAGACGGGAGGGCCAGGGATACGCAGTATTTT
CDR3: CASSLDGRARDTQYF

V: TRBV7-9
size: -
J: TRBJ1-5
D: -
DNA: TGTGCCAGCAGCCCATCTGGCAATCAGCCCCAGCATTTT
CDR3: CASSPSGNQPQHF

V: TRBV19
size: -
J: TRBJ2-6
D: -
DNA: TGTGCCAGTAGTATTGGACTCTCTGGGGCCAACGTCCTGACTTTC
CDR3: CASSIGLSGANVLTF

V: TRBV28
size: -
J: TRBJ1-4
D: -
DNA: TGTGCCAGCAGTTTGGAGGACGCCCTCGCAACTAATGAAAAACTGTTTTTT
CDR3: CASSLEDALATNEKLFF

V: TRBV3-1/TRBV3-2
size: -
J: TRBJ1-2
D: -
DNA: TGTGCCAGCAGCCAAGATAGGCAGGCCGCCCTTTATGGCTACACCTTC
CDR3: CASSQDRQAALYGYTF

V: TRBV12-5
size: -
J: TRBJ2-7
D: TRBD2
DNA: TGTGCTAGTGGTTTGGGGACTAGCATCGAGCAGTACTTC
CDR3: CASGLGTSIEQYF

V: TRBV2
size: -
J: TRBJ1-2
D: -
DNA: TGTGCCAGTACCTACAGGTTAAACTATGGCTACACCTTC
CDR3: CASTYRLNYGYTF

V: TRBV29-1
size: -
J: TRBJ1-4
D: -
DNA: TGCAGCGTTGGAGGTCGCCTTAATGAAAAACTGTTTTTT
CDR3: CSVGGRLNEKLFF

V: TRBV11-3
size: few
J: TRBJ1-1
D: -
DNA: TGTGCCAGTAAGAACAGGGTGGGCGGCACTGAAGCTTTCTTT
CDR3: CASKNRVGGTEAFF

V: TRBV28
size: -
J: TRBJ1-2
D: -
DNA: TGTGCCAGCAGCAGGGACTCCGGCTATGGCTACACCTTC
CDR3: CASSRDSGYGYTF

V: TRBV4-2
size: -
J: TRBJ2-1
D: -
DNA: TGTGCCAGCAGCCAGGTAGCGGTCAATGAGCAGTTCTTC
CDR3: CASSQVAVNEQFF

V: TRBV30
size: -
J: TRBJ2-3
D: -
DNA: TGTGCCTGGAGTTCGGCGGACACCAGGGATACGCAGTATTTT
CDR3: CAWSSADTRDTQYF